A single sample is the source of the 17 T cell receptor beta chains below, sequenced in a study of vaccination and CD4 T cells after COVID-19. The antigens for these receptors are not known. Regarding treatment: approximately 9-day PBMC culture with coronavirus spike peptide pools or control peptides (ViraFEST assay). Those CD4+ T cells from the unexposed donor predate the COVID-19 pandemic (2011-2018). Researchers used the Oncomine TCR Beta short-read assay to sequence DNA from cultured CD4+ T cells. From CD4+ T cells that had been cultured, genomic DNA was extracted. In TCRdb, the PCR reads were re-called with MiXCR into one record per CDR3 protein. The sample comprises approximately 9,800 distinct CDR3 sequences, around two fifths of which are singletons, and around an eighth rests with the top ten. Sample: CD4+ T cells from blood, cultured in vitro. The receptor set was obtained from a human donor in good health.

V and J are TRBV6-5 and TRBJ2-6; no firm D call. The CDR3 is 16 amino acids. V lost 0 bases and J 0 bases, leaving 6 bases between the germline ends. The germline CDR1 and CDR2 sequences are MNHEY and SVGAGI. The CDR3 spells CASSYSTSSGANVLTF. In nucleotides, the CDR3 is TGTGCCAGCAGTTACTCCACCAGCTCTGGGGCCAACGTCCTGACTTTC.

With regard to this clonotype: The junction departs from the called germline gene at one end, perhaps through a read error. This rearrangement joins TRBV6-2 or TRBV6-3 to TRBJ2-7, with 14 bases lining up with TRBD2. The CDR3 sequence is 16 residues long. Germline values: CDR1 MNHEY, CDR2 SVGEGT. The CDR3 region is CASSSWTSGGSCEQYF. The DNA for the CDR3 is TGTGCCAGCAGTTCCTGGACTAGCGGGGGGTCCTGCGAGCAGTACTTC.

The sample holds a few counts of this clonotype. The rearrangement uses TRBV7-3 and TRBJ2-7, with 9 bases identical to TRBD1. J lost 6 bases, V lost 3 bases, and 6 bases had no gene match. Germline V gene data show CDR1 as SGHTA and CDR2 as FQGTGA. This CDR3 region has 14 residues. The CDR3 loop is CASSFGTGSGEQYF. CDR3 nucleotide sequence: TGTGCCAGCAGCTTTGGGACAGGGTCGGGCGAGCAGTACTTC. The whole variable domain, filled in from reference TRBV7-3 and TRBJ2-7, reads GAGVSQTPSNKVTEKGKYVELRCDPISGHTALYWYRQSLGQGPEFLIYFQGTGAADDSGLPNDRFFAVRPEGSVSTLKIQRTERGDSAVYLCASSFGTGSGEQYFGPGTRLTVT.

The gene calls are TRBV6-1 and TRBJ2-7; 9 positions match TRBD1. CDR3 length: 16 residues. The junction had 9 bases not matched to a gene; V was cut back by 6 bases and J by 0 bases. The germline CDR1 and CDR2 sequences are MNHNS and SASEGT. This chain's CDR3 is CASSTPRDRVSYEQYF. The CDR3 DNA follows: TGTGCCAGCAGCACCCCTCGGGACAGGGTCTCCTACGAGCAGTACTTC.

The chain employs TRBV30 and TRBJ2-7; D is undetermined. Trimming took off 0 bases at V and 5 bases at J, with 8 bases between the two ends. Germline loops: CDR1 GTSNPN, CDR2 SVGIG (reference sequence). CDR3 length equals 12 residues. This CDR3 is CAWSVLGHEQYF. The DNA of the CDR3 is TGTGCCTGGAGTGTACTGGGTCACGAGCAGTACTTC.

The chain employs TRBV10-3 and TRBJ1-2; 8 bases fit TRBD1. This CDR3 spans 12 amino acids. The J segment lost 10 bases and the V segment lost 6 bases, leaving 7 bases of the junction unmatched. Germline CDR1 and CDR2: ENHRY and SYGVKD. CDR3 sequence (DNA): TGTGCCATCAGAACATCAGGGGGCGACTACACCTTC. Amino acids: CAIRTSGGDYTF.

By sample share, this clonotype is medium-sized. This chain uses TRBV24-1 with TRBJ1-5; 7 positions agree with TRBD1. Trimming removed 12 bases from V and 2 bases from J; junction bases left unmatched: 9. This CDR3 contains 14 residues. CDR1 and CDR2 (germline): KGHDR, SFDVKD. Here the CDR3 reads CASQGDGGNQPQHF. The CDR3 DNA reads TGTGCCTCCCAGGGGGACGGGGGCAATCAGCCCCAGCATTTT.

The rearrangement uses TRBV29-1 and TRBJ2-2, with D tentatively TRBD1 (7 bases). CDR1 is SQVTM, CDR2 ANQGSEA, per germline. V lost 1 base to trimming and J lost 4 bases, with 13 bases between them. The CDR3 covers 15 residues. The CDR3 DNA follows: TGCAGCGTTGAAGTTAGTCAGGGGGGCACCGGGGAGCTGTTTTTT. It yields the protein CSVEVSQGGTGELFF.

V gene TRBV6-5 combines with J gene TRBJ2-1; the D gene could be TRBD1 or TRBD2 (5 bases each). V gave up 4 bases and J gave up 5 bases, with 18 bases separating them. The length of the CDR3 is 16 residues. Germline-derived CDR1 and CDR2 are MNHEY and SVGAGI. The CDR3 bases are TGTGCCAGCAGTTCACTCCTGGGGACGCTTAACAATGAGCAGTTCTTC. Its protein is CASSSLLGTLNNEQFF.

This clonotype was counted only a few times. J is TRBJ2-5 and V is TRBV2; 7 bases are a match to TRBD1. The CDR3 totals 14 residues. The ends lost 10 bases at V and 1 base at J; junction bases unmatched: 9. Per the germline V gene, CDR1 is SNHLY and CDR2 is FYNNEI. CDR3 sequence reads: CATSPGQLQETQYF. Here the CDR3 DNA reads TGTGCCACCTCCCCGGGACAGCTCCAAGAGACCCAGTACTTC.

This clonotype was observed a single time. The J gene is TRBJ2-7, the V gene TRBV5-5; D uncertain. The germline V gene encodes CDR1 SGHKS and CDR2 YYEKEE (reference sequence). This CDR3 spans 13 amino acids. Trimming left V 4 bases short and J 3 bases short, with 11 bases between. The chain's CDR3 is CASSTSPYYEQYF. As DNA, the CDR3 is TGTGCCAGCAGCACCAGCCCATACTACGAGCAGTACTTC.

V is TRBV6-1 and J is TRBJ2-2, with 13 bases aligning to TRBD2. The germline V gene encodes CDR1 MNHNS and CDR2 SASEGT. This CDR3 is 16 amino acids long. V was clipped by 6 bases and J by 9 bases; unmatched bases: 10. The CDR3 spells CASSQLRTSGSRELFF. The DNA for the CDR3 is TGTGCCAGCAGCCAACTACGGACTAGCGGGAGCAGGGAGCTGTTTTTT.

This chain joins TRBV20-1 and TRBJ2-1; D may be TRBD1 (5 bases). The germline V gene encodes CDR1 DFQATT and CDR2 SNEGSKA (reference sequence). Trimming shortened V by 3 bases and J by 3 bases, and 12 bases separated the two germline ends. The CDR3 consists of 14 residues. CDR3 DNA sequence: TGCAGTGCTAGTTCTCCAGGGCACTACAATGAGCAGTTCTTC. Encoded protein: CSASSPGHYNEQFF.

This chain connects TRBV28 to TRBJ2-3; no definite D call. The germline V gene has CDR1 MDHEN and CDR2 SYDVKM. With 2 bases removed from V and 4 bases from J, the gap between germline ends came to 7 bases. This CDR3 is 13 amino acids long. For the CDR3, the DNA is TGTGCCAGCAGTTTAGCTAAGCCAGATACGCAGTATTTT. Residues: CASSLAKPDTQYF.

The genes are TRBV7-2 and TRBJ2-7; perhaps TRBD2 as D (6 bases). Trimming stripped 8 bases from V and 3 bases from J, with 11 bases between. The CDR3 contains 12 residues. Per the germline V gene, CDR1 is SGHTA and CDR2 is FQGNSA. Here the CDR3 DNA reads TGTGCCAGCGGGTGGAGGGACTACGAGCAGTACTTC. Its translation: CASGWRDYEQYF.

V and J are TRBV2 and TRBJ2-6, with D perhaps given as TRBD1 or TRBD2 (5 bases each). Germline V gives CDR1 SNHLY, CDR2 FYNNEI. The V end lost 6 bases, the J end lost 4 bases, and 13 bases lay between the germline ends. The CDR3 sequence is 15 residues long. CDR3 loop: CASSPGTGGANVLTF. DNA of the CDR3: TGTGCCAGCAGCCCGGGGACGGGCGGGGCCAACGTCCTGACTTTC.

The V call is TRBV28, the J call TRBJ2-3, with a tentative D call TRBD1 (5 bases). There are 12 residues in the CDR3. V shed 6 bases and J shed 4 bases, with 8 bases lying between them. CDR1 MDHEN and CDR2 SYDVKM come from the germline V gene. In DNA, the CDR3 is TGTGCCAGCAGCCCCAGGGCAGATACGCAGTATTTT. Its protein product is CASSPRADTQYF.